A single sample gave rise to the 28 T cell receptor beta chains below, sequenced in a study of cytomegalovirus exposure and HLA in healthy donors. PCR used 60 Vbeta primers and 13 Jbeta primers. Sequenced by immunoSEQ multiplex PCR; TCRdb stores in-frame clones only, minus some. This sample has under 150,000 clones, with roughly 70% found just once. Material: PBMCs. These receptors all stem from a woman between 40 and 55 years old in good health and CMV-seropositive.

This clone was detected only once. The chain has TRBV2 and TRBJ2-7; a weak D match, TRBD1 (6 bases). CDR1 is SNHLY and CDR2 is FYNNEI in the germline V gene. This CDR3 spans 13 amino acids. Trimming removed 3 bases from V and 7 bases from J, with 13 bases in between. CDR3 nucleotide sequence: TGTGCCAGCAGTGATCAGGGGTCAGGGGAGCAGTACTTC. Its protein is CASSDQGSGEQYF.

This rearrangement joins TRBV19 to TRBJ2-3, with D tentatively TRBD1 (6 bases). Trimming took 4 bases from V and 9 from J, leaving 20 bases between them. The CDR3 spans 15 residues. CDR1 is LNHDA and CDR2 is SQIVND in the germline V gene (reference sequence). The CDR3 DNA sequence: TGTGCCAGTAGTAGAAACAGGGACGGGGTGCGAACGCAGTATTTT. It yields the protein CASSRNRDGVRTQYF.

This chain uses TRBV7-2 with TRBJ2-1; 13 bases align to TRBD2. CDR1 is SGHTA and CDR2 is FQGNSA in the germline V gene. This CDR3 is built from 15 residues. V lost 5 bases and J lost 8; bases outside the gene matches: 6. The CDR3 DNA reads TGTGCCAGCAGCCCCTGGACTAGCGGGGGCCATGAGCAGTTCTTC. Translating it yields CASSPWTSGGHEQFF.

This chain links TRBV5-6 with TRBJ2-1; TRBD1 might be the D (6 bases). CDR3 size: 18 residues. Between the trimmed V and J ends, which lost 2 bases and 4 bases, there was a span of 22 bases. Germline CDR1 SGHDT, CDR2 YYEEEE. The DNA for the CDR3 is TGTGCCAGCAGCTTTTACCCCTTTACGAGGGGGTTATACAATGAGCAGTTCTTC. As protein: CASSFYPFTRGLYNEQFF.

V and J are TRBV30 and TRBJ1-6, with D unclear. The CDR3 runs to 14 residues. Trimming took 8 bases from V and 0 from J, leaving 11 bases between them. Germline loops: CDR1 GTSNPN, CDR2 SVGIG (reference sequence). For the CDR3, the DNA is TGTGCCGCCGACTCAAGCTCCTATAATTCACCCCTCCACTTT. Translated, it gives CAADSSSYNSPLHF.

This sequence joins TRBV20-1 and TRBJ1-1; D may be TRBD1 (5 bases). Looked up from germline, CDR1 is DFQATT and CDR2 is SNEGSKA (reference sequence). The CDR3 runs 11 residues. V was trimmed by 5 bases and J by 5 bases, leaving 9 bases between them. CDR3 in amino acids: CSAAGRTEAFF. The CDR3 DNA is TGCAGTGCTGCAGGGCGGACTGAAGCTTTCTTT.

This chain uses TRBV15 with TRBJ2-3; D might be TRBD2 (5 bases). Trimming shortened V by 3 bases and J by 9 bases, and 10 bases separated the two germline ends. CDR1 is LNHNV and CDR2 is YYDKDF in the germline V gene (reference sequence). The CDR3 runs to 12 residues. CDR3 region: CATSSGLQTQYF. CDR3 in DNA: TGTGCCACCAGCAGCGGACTGCAGACGCAGTATTTT.

The chain employs TRBV11-3 and TRBJ1-2, with D maybe TRBD1 (5 bases). Germline loops: CDR1 SGHNT, CDR2 YENEEA. The CDR3 runs 16 residues. The V end lost 0 bases, the J end lost 1 base, and 12 bases lay between the germline ends. The CDR3 sequence: CASSLEGRRGNYGYTF. CDR3 bases: TGTGCCAGCAGCTTAGAAGGGAGGAGGGGTAACTATGGCTACACCTTC.

The CDR3 loop is CASSSFSGRAYNEQFF. In DNA form, the CDR3 reads TGTGCCAGCAGTTCTTTTAGCGGGAGGGCCTACAATGAGCAGTTCTTC. The rearrangement joins TRBV6-5 to TRBJ2-1, with 11 bases that match TRBD2. The CDR3 is 16 residues long. V was pared by 4 bases and J by 2 bases, with 4 bases of the junction left unmatched. CDR1 MNHEY and CDR2 SVGAGI come from the germline V gene.

V is TRBV2 and J is TRBJ1-4; weak D call: TRBD1 (6 bases). The V end lost 6 bases, the J end lost 12 bases, and 14 bases lay between the germline ends. Germline loops: CDR1 SNHLY, CDR2 FYNNEI. The CDR3 runs to 12 residues. CDR3 sequence: CASRDDRLELFF. As DNA, the CDR3 is TGTGCCAGCAGGGACGACAGGTTGGAACTGTTTTTT.

This clone is a singleton in its sample. The V call is TRBV4-1, the J call TRBJ2-1; maybe TRBD2 (6 bases). The germline gives CDR1 MGHRA, CDR2 YSYEKL. V shed 1 base and J shed 2 bases, with 21 bases lying between them. This CDR3 has 19 residues. This chain's CDR3 is CASSQVPSLLALTYNEQFF. CDR3 nucleotides: TGCGCCAGCAGCCAAGTACCATCATTACTAGCTCTCACCTACAATGAGCAGTTCTTC.

The chain combines TRBV19 with TRBJ1-6; weak D call: TRBD1 (6 bases). From germline, CDR1 is LNHDA and CDR2 SQIVND (reference sequence). V was cut by 6 bases and J by 7 bases, with 13 bases left in between. This CDR3 spans 14 amino acids. CDR3 protein: CASSPQGSNSPLHF. CDR3 bases: TGTGCCAGTAGCCCGCAGGGGTCCAATTCACCCCTCCACTTT.

J is TRBJ2-7 and V is TRBV19; 10 bases are a match to TRBD1. The germline V gene encodes CDR1 LNHDA and CDR2 SQIVND (reference sequence). The length of the CDR3 is 15 residues. V shed 6 bases, J shed 1 base, and the junction held 6 bases outside the gene matches. CDR3 region: CASRAGTGVSYEQYF. For the CDR3, the DNA is TGTGCCAGTAGGGCCGGGACAGGGGTTTCCTACGAGCAGTACTTC.

This chain connects TRBV29-1 to TRBJ2-6, with no clear D. There are 13 residues in the CDR3. V lost 5 bases to trimming and J lost 0 bases, with 5 bases between them. From germline, CDR1 is SQVTM and CDR2 ANQGSEA. CDR3 in amino acids: CSVQNSGANVLTF. Written as DNA, the CDR3 is TGCAGCGTTCAGAACTCTGGGGCCAACGTCCTGACTTTC.

This chain links TRBV15 with TRBJ2-7; the D gene is possibly TRBD2 (5 bases). The germline V gene has CDR1 LNHNV and CDR2 YYDKDF (reference sequence). CDR3 length: 14 residues. The V end lost 1 base, the J end lost 2 bases, and 9 bases lay between the germline ends. CDR3 in DNA: TGTGCCACCAGCAGAGTTGGGGAGACCTACGAGCAGTACTTC. It codes for CATSRVGETYEQYF. The whole variable domain, remainder taken from reference TRBV15 and TRBJ2-7, is DAMVIQNPRYQVTQFGKPVTLSCSQTLNHNVMYWYQQKSSQAPKLLFHYYDKDFNNEADTPDNFQSRRPNTSFCFLDIRSPGLGDTAMYLCATSRVGETYEQYFGPGTRLTVT.

The rearrangement uses TRBV6-4 and TRBJ1-2; D ambiguous. Germline V gene sequence: CDR1 MRHNA, CDR2 SNTAGT. The CDR3 consists of 15 residues. V dropped 3 bases and J dropped 1 base, with 12 bases sitting between them. The CDR3 is CASSELRPINYGYTF. The CDR3, as DNA: TGTGCCAGCAGTGAACTCAGGCCCATTAACTATGGCTACACCTTC.

The chain is built from TRBV2 and TRBJ2-3, with a possible D match to TRBD2 (5 bases). V gave up 7 bases and J gave up 2 bases, with 10 bases separating them. CDR1 SNHLY and CDR2 FYNNEI come from the germline V gene. This CDR3 is 13 amino acids long. CDR3 bases: TGTGCCAGCACGGGAAACCCCACAGATACGCAGTATTTT. It encodes CASTGNPTDTQYF.

This rearrangement joins TRBV11-2 to TRBJ2-7; possibly TRBD1 for D (6 bases). CDR1 and CDR2 from the germline V gene are SGHAT and FQNNGV. With 6 bases removed from V and 0 bases from J, the gap between germline ends came to 15 bases. The CDR3 has 15 amino acids. The CDR3 DNA reads TGTGCCAGCAGTTTAACAGGGTATGGCTCCTACGAGCAGTACTTC. This gives the protein CASSLTGYGSYEQYF.

The CDR3 DNA reads as TGTGCCAGCAGCCCCCCCCGAGTTCGGAACACTGAAGCTTTCTTT. Its translation is CASSPPRVRNTEAFF. The rearrangement joins TRBV7-8 to TRBJ1-1; D call uncertain. Germline CDR1 SGHVS, CDR2 FQNEAQ. With 5 bases removed from V and 1 base from J, the gap between germline ends came to 14 bases. The CDR3 length is 15 residues.

The chain uses TRBV25-1 and TRBJ1-2; D call uncertain. V lost 4 bases, J lost 8 bases, and 20 bases lay in between. CDR1 is MGHDK and CDR2 is SYGVNS in the germline V gene. The CDR3 has 15 amino acids. CDR3 protein: CASSVHTSKPGGYTF. CDR3 in DNA: TGTGCCAGCAGTGTTCATACAAGTAAACCGGGGGGCTACACCTTC.

This clone was recorded once. The genes are TRBV6-1 and TRBJ1-2, with 9 positions matching TRBD1. Germline CDR1 MNHNS, CDR2 SASEGT. The CDR3 is 16 amino acids. V lost 4 bases, J lost 1 base, and 7 bases stayed unmatched. Here the CDR3 reads CASSGRTGVLNYGYTF. CDR3 DNA sequence: TGTGCCAGCAGTGGTAGGACAGGGGTTCTTAACTATGGCTACACCTTC.

This clone occurred a few times. The chain uses TRBV2 and TRBJ1-6, with a weak D call TRBD1 (5 bases). Germline CDR1 reads SNHLY; CDR2 reads FYNNEI. Trimming cost V 7 bases and J 7 bases, with 17 bases left between them. This CDR3 has 15 amino acids. In DNA, the CDR3 is TGTGCCAGCAAGGAGACAGTGGGCCGAAATTCACCCCTCCACTTT. Protein product: CASKETVGRNSPLHF.

The chain links TRBV5-4 to TRBJ2-1; TRBD2 matches 14 bases. Germline-derived CDR1 and CDR2 are SGHNT and YYREEE (reference sequence). J was trimmed by 12 bases and V by 4 bases; bases with no gene match: 24. This CDR3 spans 20 amino acids. DNA for the CDR3: TGTGCCAGCAGCCAGTGGGACAGGGCCAGGGGACTAGCGGGAGCTGGGTGGCAGTTCTTC. It codes for CASSQWDRARGLAGAGWQFF.

This clone showed up just a few times. The CDR3 region has the DNA TGTGCCAGCAGCTCCCGGGACAGGGAGCAAGAGACCCAGTACTTC. Translated: CASSSRDREQETQYF. This rearrangement joins TRBV21-1 to TRBJ2-5; the table's TRBD1 call for D was not verified on the DNA. TRBV21-1 is noted as a pseudogene. This CDR3 spans 15 amino acids.

V gene TRBV5-1 combines with J gene TRBJ2-3; TRBD2 aligns across 8 bases. Germline V gene lookup returns CDR1 SGHRS and CDR2 YFSETQ. Losses at the gene ends were 0 bases for V and 0 bases for J; bases not matched to a gene: 3. This CDR3 spans 16 amino acids. This CDR3 is CASSLGSSGSTDTQYF. CDR3 coding DNA: TGCGCCAGCAGCTTGGGATCTAGCGGGAGCACAGATACGCAGTATTTT. Complete variable domain (other parts from reference TRBV5-1 and TRBJ2-3): KAGVTQTPRYLIKTRGQQVTLSCSPISGHRSVSWYQQTPGQGLQFLFEYFSETQRNKGNFPGRFSGRQFSNSRSEMNVSTLELGDSALYLCASSLGSSGSTDTQYFGPGTRLTVL.

This clone has more than one count but fewer than ten. V and J are TRBV15 and TRBJ1-5; D gene uncertain. V gave up 2 bases and J gave up 1 base, with 6 bases separating them. Germline CDR1 and CDR2: LNHNV and YYDKDF (reference sequence). The CDR3 spans 14 residues. The CDR3: CATSRIASNQPQHF. CDR3 in DNA: TGTGCCACCAGCAGAATTGCGAGCAATCAGCCCCAGCATTTT.

The chain has TRBV11-1 and TRBJ2-1; 8 bases fit TRBD1. The CDR3 spans 14 residues. Germline lookup yields CDR1 SGHAT and CDR2 FQDESV (reference sequence). The J segment lost 6 bases and the V segment lost 4 bases, leaving 5 bases of the junction unmatched. The CDR3 region is CASSSRQGFNEQFF. CDR3 nucleotides: TGTGCCAGCAGCTCCCGACAGGGGTTCAATGAGCAGTTCTTC.

This chain joins TRBV30 and TRBJ1-2; maybe TRBD1 (6 bases). CDR3 length: 13 residues. The V gene's germline CDR1 is GTSNPN and CDR2 SVGIG (reference sequence). V lost 4 bases to trimming and J lost 8 bases, with 17 bases between them. CDR3 DNA: TGTGCCTGGACACCGAACAGGGTGGGAGGCTACACCTTC. It is translated as CAWTPNRVGGYTF.